One and the same sample provided the 27 T cell receptor beta chains below, sequenced in a study of cytomegalovirus exposure and HLA in healthy donors. PCR used 60 Vbeta primers and 13 Jbeta primers. Generated by immunoSEQ multiplex PCR, the TCRdb table keeps only in-frame clones and is missing some. The sample has 100,000 or so clones, about 78% seen once. The sequenced sample consisted of PBMCs. These receptors came from a man aged 30 to 39 in good health and CMV-seronegative.

Here the CDR3 reads CASSSGLAGGPDTQYF. Here the CDR3 DNA reads TGTGCCAGCAGCTCGGGACTAGCGGGAGGGCCAGATACGCAGTATTTT. The chain joins TRBV7-7 to TRBJ2-3; TRBD2 agrees at 16 bases. The J segment lost 4 bases and the V segment lost 4 bases, leaving 2 bases of the junction unmatched. Germline V lookup: CDR1 SSHAT, CDR2 FNYEAQ (reference sequence). The CDR3 contains 16 residues.

This chain's CDR3 is CASSSTGLGQETQYF. CDR3 coding DNA: TGTGCCAGCAGTTCAACAGGGTTAGGCCAAGAGACCCAGTACTTC. The chain uses TRBV6-5 and TRBJ2-5, with TRBD1 as a possible D gene (6 bases). The CDR3 extends over 15 amino acids. Germline V CDR1 and CDR2: MNHEY, SVGAGI. Trimming stripped 4 bases from V and 1 base from J, with 13 bases between.

V usage is TRBV5-1 and J usage is TRBJ1-3; 7 bases are a match to TRBD1. V was pared by 2 bases and J by 2 bases, with 4 bases of the junction left unmatched. CDR3 length: 15 residues. Germline loops: CDR1 SGHRS, CDR2 YFSETQ. The CDR3: CASSLGQVTGNTIYF. The CDR3 nucleotides read TGCGCCAGCAGCTTAGGACAGGTCACTGGAAACACCATATATTTT. Drawing the rest from reference TRBV5-1 and TRBJ1-3, the complete variable domain is KAGVTQTPRYLIKTRGQQVTLSCSPISGHRSVSWYQQTPGQGLQFLFEYFSETQRNKGNFPGRFSGRQFSNSRSEMNVSTLELGDSALYLCASSLGQVTGNTIYFGEGSWLTVV.

The gene calls are TRBV27 and TRBJ2-2; no clear D gene. Trimming took 6 bases from V and 6 from J, leaving 8 bases between them. CDR1 is MNHEY and CDR2 is SMNVEV in the germline V gene (reference sequence). The CDR3 runs 12 residues. The CDR3 is CASSSIAGELFF. The CDR3, as DNA: TGTGCCAGCAGCTCCATAGCCGGGGAGCTGTTTTTT.

The chain combines TRBV29-1 with TRBJ1-2; D gene unclear. Germline V gene sequence: CDR1 SQVTM, CDR2 ANQGSEA. V lost 5 bases to trimming and J lost 4 bases, with 17 bases between them. The CDR3 has 14 residues. The CDR3: CSVSSPRVIYGYTF. The CDR3 region has the DNA TGCAGCGTTTCATCTCCTCGAGTTATCTATGGCTACACCTTC.

The gene calls are TRBV27 and TRBJ2-1; possible D gene TRBD1, 5 bases. The germline V gene has CDR1 MNHEY and CDR2 SMNVEV (reference sequence). V was clipped by 0 bases and J by 8 bases, with 11 bases between them. The CDR3 runs to 14 residues. The DNA for the CDR3 is TGTGCCAGCAGTTTATCAGGGGCCAACTATGAGCAGTTCTTC. Translation: CASSLSGANYEQFF.

The rearrangement links TRBV27 to TRBJ1-1; 7 positions agree with TRBD1. The CDR3 totals 19 residues. V dropped 2 bases and J dropped 2; count of bases not matched to a gene: 17. CDR1 and CDR2 (germline): MNHEY, SMNVEV (reference sequence). CDR3 sequence (DNA): TGTGCCAGCAGTTTAAGGGCTGCGTATGGGACAGCCAGAAACACTGAAGCTTTCTTT. It yields the protein CASSLRAAYGTARNTEAFF.

The gene calls are TRBV7-9 and TRBJ1-2; 10 bases line up with TRBD1. The length of the CDR3 is 15 residues. V trimming: 5 bases; J trimming: 6 bases; junction bases outside the gene matches: 9. Germline V gene sequence: CDR1 SEHNR, CDR2 FQNEAQ (reference sequence). The CDR3 is CASSMGTGVSNGYTF. The CDR3 coding sequence is TGTGCCAGCAGCATGGGGACAGGGGTTTCCAATGGCTACACCTTC.

V usage is TRBV30 and J usage is TRBJ1-2; D call uncertain. This CDR3 is 10 amino acids long. Germline CDR1 GTSNPN, CDR2 SVGIG (reference sequence). With 2 bases removed from V and 8 bases from J, the gap between germline ends came to 6 bases. In DNA, the CDR3 is TGTGCCTGGAGTTCCTACGGCTACACCTTC. Its translation: CAWSSYGYTF.

This rearrangement joins TRBV7-9 to TRBJ2-2, with TRBD1 as a possible D gene (5 bases). CDR1 SEHNR and CDR2 FQNEAQ come from the germline V gene (reference sequence). With 0 bases removed from V and 7 bases from J, the gap between germline ends came to 15 bases. The CDR3 is made up of 16 amino acids. The CDR3, as DNA: TGTGCCAGCAGCTTAGCGCCATCAGGGTTCAGCGGGGAGCTGTTTTTT. Residues: CASSLAPSGFSGELFF. Full variable domain (remainder filled in from reference TRBV7-9 and TRBJ2-2): DTGVSQNPRHKITKRGQNVTFRCDPISEHNRLYWYRQTLGQGPEFLTYFQNEAQLEKSRLLSDRFSAERPKGSFSTLEIQRTEQGDSAMYLCASSLAPSGFSGELFFGEGSRLTVL.

This clone was counted once. The chain combines TRBV2 with TRBJ1-4; D gene ambiguous. The V end lost 9 bases, the J end lost 3 bases, and 8 bases lay between the germline ends. The CDR3 contains 12 residues. Germline-derived CDR1 and CDR2 are SNHLY and FYNNEI. The CDR3 DNA sequence: TGTGCCAGTTTCGAGTCTAATGAAAAACTGTTTTTT. Amino acids: CASFESNEKLFF.

This clone came up a few times. The chain recombines TRBV6-5 with TRBJ1-1; 7 bases map to TRBD1. J lost 5 bases, V lost 6 bases, and 9 bases had no gene match. Germline V lookup: CDR1 MNHEY, CDR2 SVGAGI. The CDR3 is 14 amino acids. The CDR3 DNA sequence: TGTGCCAGCAGAATACAGGGGCGCGGGACTGAAGCTTTCTTT. This sequence encodes CASRIQGRGTEAFF.

The genes are TRBV10-3 and TRBJ2-7; TRBD2 agrees at 8 bases. The germline V gene encodes CDR1 ENHRY and CDR2 SYGVKD. The V and J ends lost 10 bases and 3 bases, in that order; junction bases with no gene match: 5. The CDR3 extends over 12 amino acids. The CDR3 region has the DNA TGTGCCACCGGACTAGCAAGCTACGAGCAGTACTTC. Translation: CATGLASYEQYF.

This clone has more than one count but fewer than ten. The gene calls are TRBV7-2 and TRBJ1-1, with D possibly matching TRBD1 (6 bases). Between the trimmed V and J ends, which lost 5 bases and 3 bases, there was a span of 16 bases. The CDR3 runs 15 residues. Germline V gene sequence: CDR1 SGHTA, CDR2 FQGNSA. CDR3 DNA sequence: TGTGCCAGCAGCCAATATTACAGGGCGGACACTGAAGCTTTCTTT. Protein: CASSQYYRADTEAFF.

The chain links TRBV4-3 to TRBJ2-3; 9 bases are shared with TRBD2. Germline V gene data show CDR1 as LGHNA and CDR2 as YSLEER. V lost 3 bases and J lost 0; bases outside the gene matches: 4. This CDR3 comprises 16 residues. This CDR3 is CASSQREGRSTDTQYF. CDR3 DNA sequence: TGCGCCAGCAGCCAGCGGGAGGGCCGTAGCACAGATACGCAGTATTTT.

The J gene is TRBJ1-5, the V gene TRBV6-1; no clear D gene. This CDR3 spans 14 amino acids. Deletions cut 1 base from V and 4 bases from J, with 8 bases between. CDR1 and CDR2 (germline): MNHNS, SASEGT. CDR3 coding DNA: TGTGCCAGCAGTGAAGGGGCCGGTAATCAGCCCCAGCATTTT. This codes for CASSEGAGNQPQHF.

A few counts support this clone. This sequence joins TRBV2 and TRBJ2-2; 7 positions agree with TRBD2. J lost 3 bases, V lost 7 bases, and 5 bases had no gene match. The CDR3 runs to 14 residues. In germline, CDR1 is SNHLY, CDR2 FYNNEI. CDR3 sequence (DNA): TGTGCCAGCATGACGGGAGGATACACCGGGGAGCTGTTTTTT. Protein: CASMTGGYTGELFF. Combining the CDR3 with reference TRBV2 and TRBJ2-2 gives the whole variable domain EPEVTQTPSHQVTQMGQEVILRCVPISNHLYFYWYRQILGQKVEFLVSFYNNEISEKSEIFDDQFSVERPDGSNFTLKIRSTKLEDSAMYFCASMTGGYTGELFFGEGSRLTVL.

The J gene is TRBJ2-1, the V gene TRBV5-1; weak D call: TRBD1 (5 bases). The CDR3 spans 12 residues. V lost 7 bases and J 7 bases, leaving 12 bases between the germline ends. CDR1 and CDR2 (germline): SGHRS, YFSETQ. The CDR3 DNA follows: TGCGCCAGCCGCGCGGACAATAATGAGCAGTTCTTC. It yields the protein CASRADNNEQFF.

The CDR3: CASSDSGNRWETQYF. The CDR3 bases are TGTGCCAGCAGTGACTCGGGGAATAGGTGGGAGACCCAGTACTTC. The chain carries TRBV2 and TRBJ2-5, with D perhaps TRBD2 (5 bases). The CDR3 spans 15 residues. Trimming pared 3 bases from V and 5 bases from J, leaving 16 bases between. Germline CDR1 is SNHLY and CDR2 is FYNNEI.

This chain links TRBV4-1 with TRBJ1-1, with TRBD1 identical over 8 bases. The CDR3 length is 17 residues. V shed 3 bases and J 1 base; nucleotides not matched to a gene: 10. CDR1 MGHRA and CDR2 YSYEKL come from the germline V gene. DNA for the CDR3: TGCGCCAGCAGCCAGGCCGTAAGACAGGGGAGGAACACTGAAGCTTTCTTT. Amino acid sequence: CASSQAVRQGRNTEAFF.

The chain couples TRBV28 to TRBJ2-7; 8 bases map to TRBD2. The CDR3 is made up of 15 amino acids. The trim removed 6 bases at V and 0 bases at J, leaving 7 bases unmatched. Per the germline V gene, CDR1 is MDHEN and CDR2 is SYDVKM. The CDR3, as DNA: TGTGCCAGCAGCCCGTCGGGGGGGTCCTCCTACGAGCAGTACTTC. Translation: CASSPSGGSSYEQYF. The full variable domain, completed using reference TRBV28 and TRBJ2-7, is DVKVTQSSRYLVKRTGEKVFLECVQDMDHENMFWYRQDPGLGLRLIYFSYDVKMKEKGDIPEGYSVSREKKERFSLILESASTNQTSMYLCASSPSGGSSYEQYFGPGTRLTVT.

The CDR3 reads CASSLLGGDYEQYF. Written as DNA, the CDR3 is TGTGCCAGCAGTTTACTTGGGGGGGACTACGAGCAGTACTTC. This chain connects TRBV28 to TRBJ2-7; TRBD2 matches at 7 bases. CDR1 and CDR2 (germline): MDHEN, SYDVKM. This CDR3 spans 14 amino acids. V gave up 2 bases and J gave up 3 bases; unmatched junction bases: 4.

The J gene is TRBJ2-7, the V gene TRBV4-1; 11 bases align to TRBD2. Germline V gene sequence: CDR1 MGHRA, CDR2 YSYEKL. V shed 2 bases and J 5 bases; nucleotides not matched to a gene: 5. This CDR3 is 15 amino acids long. CDR3 sequence (DNA): TGCGCCAGCAGCCAAACACTAGCGGGGGACGACGAGCAGTACTTC. This encodes CASSQTLAGDDEQYF.

The chain has TRBV5-1 and TRBJ2-1, with 12 bases lining up with TRBD1. V lost 3 bases, J lost 8 bases, and 3 bases stayed unmatched. The CDR3 is 14 amino acids. Germline V gene data show CDR1 as SGHRS and CDR2 as YFSETQ. CDR3 protein: CASSWGQGADEQFF. The CDR3 DNA reads TGCGCCAGCAGCTGGGGACAGGGGGCCGATGAGCAGTTCTTC.

This clone was observed a handful of times. This sequence joins TRBV5-1 and TRBJ2-3, with 9 bases identical to TRBD1. The ends lost 4 bases at V and 4 bases at J; junction bases unmatched: 10. This CDR3 contains 16 residues. Per the germline V gene, CDR1 is SGHRS and CDR2 is YFSETQ. The CDR3 coding sequence is TGCGCCAGCAGCGTAGAGGGACAGGGTCAGGCAGATACGCAGTATTTT. Protein: CASSVEGQGQADTQYF.

V gene TRBV6-5 combines with J gene TRBJ2-7, with 7 bases that match TRBD1. Per germline, CDR1 MNHEY and CDR2 SVGAGI. V lost 2 bases and J lost 3; bases outside the gene matches: 7. The CDR3 is made up of 15 amino acids. CDR3 sequence reads: CASSYGTARGYEQYF. The DNA for the CDR3 is TGTGCCAGCAGTTACGGGACAGCTCGGGGCTACGAGCAGTACTTC.

The rearrangement joins TRBV6-1 to TRBJ2-3; 10 nucleotides match TRBD2. Germline V gives CDR1 MNHNS, CDR2 SASEGT. V lost 3 bases to trimming and J lost 1 base; unmatched junction nucleotides: 4. The CDR3 spans 16 residues. The DNA of the CDR3 is TGTGCCAGCAGTGACGCCACTAGCGGGGGCACAGATACGCAGTATTTT. As protein: CASSDATSGGTDTQYF.